These 21 T cell receptor beta chains were sequenced from one sample in a study of blood T cell repertoires in COVID-19. Measured with immunoSEQ multiplex PCR; TCRdb has only the in-frame clones, and not every one. This sample has around 56,000 clones, with around 90% found just once. Input material: peripheral blood. The receptor source for this set is an elderly man with acute or convalescent COVID-19.

The genes are TRBV6-1 and TRBJ2-7; tentative D call: TRBD2 (5 bases). This CDR3 contains 14 residues. V was trimmed by 2 bases and J by 1 base, leaving 9 bases between them. From germline, CDR1 is MNHNS and CDR2 SASEGT. The chain's CDR3 is CASSETWRSYEQYF. DNA of the CDR3: TGTGCCAGCAGTGAAACATGGAGGTCCTACGAGCAGTACTTC.

The V call is TRBV19, the J call TRBJ1-4; D uncertain. The V gene lost 3 bases and the J gene lost 7 bases, with 12 bases spanning the gap. The CDR3 length is 14 residues. CDR1 and CDR2 (germline): LNHDA, SQIVND (reference sequence). This chain's CDR3 is CASSIRREGEKLFF. In DNA, the CDR3 is TGTGCCAGTAGTATTCGGAGAGAGGGTGAAAAACTGTTTTTT. Full variable domain (rest looked up from reference TRBV19 and TRBJ1-4): DGGITQSPKYLFRKEGQNVTLSCEQNLNHDAMYWYRQDPGQGLRLIYYSQIVNDFQKGDIAEGYSVSREKKESFPLTVTSAQKNPTAFYLCASSIRREGEKLFFGSGTQLSVL.

This clone appeared once. The genes are TRBV19 and TRBJ2-6; TRBD2 is a possible D gene (5 bases). Germline V CDR1 and CDR2: LNHDA, SQIVND (reference sequence). V was trimmed by 10 bases and J by 0 bases, leaving 10 bases between them. The CDR3 spans 14 residues. The CDR3 protein is CATHRGSGANVLTF. The CDR3 region has the DNA TGTGCCACCCACCGGGGCTCTGGGGCCAACGTCCTGACTTTC.

The chain employs TRBV4-2 and TRBJ1-4; D may be TRBD1 (6 bases). Germline loops: CDR1 LGHNA, CDR2 YNFKEQ. The V end was cut by 4 bases, the J end by 6 bases, with 15 bases between. The CDR3 has 15 residues. In DNA form, the CDR3 reads TGTGCCAGCAGCCGACAGACAGAGGGGGATGAAAAACTGTTTTTT. Its protein product is CASSRQTEGDEKLFF.

This sequence joins TRBV30 and TRBJ1-1; TRBD1 might be the D (5 bases). The germline V gene encodes CDR1 GTSNPN and CDR2 SVGIG (reference sequence). This CDR3 spans 13 amino acids. V dropped 4 bases and J dropped 1 base, with 10 bases sitting between them. The CDR3 spells CAWTPGGNTEAFF. In DNA, the CDR3 is TGTGCCTGGACGCCGGGGGGGAACACTGAAGCTTTCTTT.

The V and J genes are TRBV21-1 and TRBJ1-4. TRBV21-1 is reported as a pseudogene. This CDR3 has 11 amino acids. The CDR3 nucleotides are TGTGCCAGCAGCCCCTTGAGGGAACTGTTTTTT. Translation gives CASSPLRELFF.

The chain uses TRBV30 and TRBJ2-2, with D uncertain. This CDR3 has 15 residues. Deletions cut 0 bases from V and 1 base from J, with 9 bases between. Germline CDR1 and CDR2: GTSNPN and SVGIG (reference sequence). CDR3 loop: CAWSVGGKNTGELFF. The CDR3 nucleotides read TGTGCCTGGAGTGTAGGCGGAAAGAACACCGGGGAGCTGTTTTTT.

The chain couples TRBV7-3 to TRBJ2-1; 13 bases map to TRBD2. Per germline, CDR1 SGHTA and CDR2 FQGTGA. This CDR3 spans 15 amino acids. V dropped 5 bases and J dropped 5; count of bases not matched to a gene: 3. In nucleotides, the CDR3 is TGTGCCAGCAGCCTAGGACTAGCGGGGGACAATGAGCAGTTCTTC. As protein: CASSLGLAGDNEQFF.

The chain combines TRBV19 with TRBJ2-7; D may be TRBD2 (6 bases). V was pared by 4 bases and J by 7 bases, with 14 bases between. Germline V CDR1 and CDR2: LNHDA, SQIVND (reference sequence). This CDR3 has 13 residues. CDR3 sequence (DNA): TGTGCCAGTAGTAGGAGGGCCGAGGGGGAGCAGTACTTC. It is translated as CASSRRAEGEQYF.

This clone was seen just once. The CDR3 reads CASSEQHGVYTF. The CDR3 nucleotides are TGTGCCAGCAGTGAACAACACGGGGTCTACACCTTC. The chain links TRBV2 to TRBJ1-2, with D hard to call. From germline, CDR1 is SNHLY and CDR2 FYNNEI. V was cut by 2 bases and J by 10 bases, with 11 bases left in between. The length of the CDR3 is 12 residues.

The chain links TRBV3-1 (or the pseudogene TRBV3-2) to TRBJ1-1, with TRBD1 matching 7 bases. CDR3 length: 11 amino acids. Trimming removed 6 bases from V and 9 bases from J; junction bases left unmatched: 4. Germline loops: CDR1 LGHDT, CDR2 YNNKEL (reference sequence). The CDR3 reads CASSRGQKAFF. The CDR3 region has the DNA TGTGCCAGCAGTCGGGGACAGAAAGCTTTCTTT.

CDR3 in amino acids: CASSLSGQGREKLFF. CDR3 nucleotide sequence: TGTGCCAGCAGCTTAAGTGGACAGGGTAGAGAAAAACTGTTTTTT. The chain couples TRBV7-9 to TRBJ1-4; 8 positions match TRBD1. This CDR3 has 15 residues. Germline lookup yields CDR1 SEHNR and CDR2 FQNEAQ (reference sequence). V was clipped by 2 bases and J by 8 bases; unmatched bases: 7.

This chain joins TRBV2 and TRBJ2-7; no clear D gene. The germline CDR1 and CDR2 sequences are SNHLY and FYNNEI. The CDR3 sequence is 14 residues long. V was trimmed by 4 bases and J by 0 bases, leaving 10 bases between them. The CDR3 sequence: CASSARGHSYEQYF. The DNA for the CDR3 is TGTGCCAGCAGTGCGCGAGGCCACTCCTACGAGCAGTACTTC.

J is TRBJ2-7 and V is TRBV7-2; 14 positions match TRBD2. The germline gives CDR1 SGHTA, CDR2 FQGNSA. V lost 4 bases, J lost 3 bases, and 8 bases stayed unmatched. The CDR3 is 17 residues long. In DNA form, the CDR3 reads TGTGCCAGCAGCTCTCGAGGACTAGCGGGGGGCCTCTACGAGCAGTACTTC. Its protein is CASSSRGLAGGLYEQYF.

This clone was found a few times. The chain links TRBV24-1 to TRBJ2-5, with TRBD2 matching over 16 bases. The germline V gene encodes CDR1 KGHDR and CDR2 SFDVKD. This CDR3 is 19 amino acids long. V shed 4 bases and J 4 bases; nucleotides not matched to a gene: 11. The CDR3 loop reads CATSEQPGLAGGIGETQYF. CDR3 DNA sequence: TGTGCCACCAGTGAACAACCGGGACTAGCGGGGGGGATCGGAGAGACCCAGTACTTC.

V is TRBV5-1 and J is TRBJ2-5, with a weak D call TRBD2 (5 bases). Trimming pared 4 bases from V and 1 base from J, leaving 11 bases between. Germline V gene data show CDR1 as SGHRS and CDR2 as YFSETQ. CDR3 length: 14 amino acids. Written as DNA, the CDR3 is TGCGCCAGCAGCCGGAGCGGTACCCAAGAGACCCAGTACTTC. Its translation: CASSRSGTQETQYF.

The chain links TRBV5-5 to TRBJ2-5, with 10 bases that match TRBD2. The CDR3 totals 18 residues. Germline-derived CDR1 and CDR2 are SGHKS and YYEKEE (reference sequence). V was clipped by 2 bases and J by 1 base; unmatched bases: 11. The DNA for the CDR3 is TGTGCCAGCAGCTTCCGAAAAGGTAGCGGGGGGCTCCAAGAGACCCAGTACTTC. Protein product: CASSFRKGSGGLQETQYF.

The CDR3 is CASSPAAGPSSGNTIYF. DNA of the CDR3: TGTGCCAGCTCACCAGCCGCAGGGCCGAGCTCTGGAAACACCATATATTTT. V usage is TRBV18 and J usage is TRBJ1-3; D is possibly TRBD1 (5 bases). V lost 2 bases and J 0 bases, leaving 14 bases between the germline ends. CDR1 and CDR2 from the germline V gene are KGHSH and LQKENI. This CDR3 spans 17 amino acids.

The rearrangement uses TRBV6-1 and TRBJ2-7; 8 bases align to TRBD1. Trimming took 0 bases from V and 1 from J; bases not matched to a gene: 5. The CDR3 is made up of 16 amino acids. Germline V gives CDR1 MNHNS, CDR2 SASEGT. Here the CDR3 DNA reads TGTGCCAGCAGTGAAGCACAGGGGGTACGTTCCTACGAGCAGTACTTC. Its protein product is CASSEAQGVRSYEQYF.

The V and J genes are TRBV5-1 and TRBJ1-4, with D perhaps matching TRBD1 (5 bases). CDR3 size: 12 residues. V lost 4 bases and J 8 bases, leaving 9 bases between the germline ends. From germline, CDR1 is SGHRS and CDR2 YFSETQ. CDR3 protein: CASSPEGEKLFF. CDR3 in DNA: TGCGCCAGCAGCCCGGAGGGGGAAAAACTGTTTTTT.

This chain links TRBV19 with TRBJ2-1, with TRBD2 as a possible D gene (7 bases). CDR3 length: 15 amino acids. V gave up 10 bases and J gave up 3 bases, with 19 bases separating them. CDR1 is LNHDA and CDR2 is SQIVND in the germline V gene (reference sequence). In nucleotides, the CDR3 is TGTGCCACTAAGAAAGAGGGGGGGCGCTACAATGAGCAGTTCTTC. It encodes CATKKEGGRYNEQFF.